A single TCR beta chain is shown here with its context. Its antigen is not known. The sample is drawn from a study of post-analysis software for immune sequencing data. Looking at the study overall: In terms of disease course, relapsing-remitting, secondary progressive and progressive-relapsing multiple sclerosis were included.

Carried by the TCR beta cDNA libraries were unique molecular identifiers. T cells, about 0.9 to 10 million of them, yielded a few hundred thousand cDNA molecules. TCRdb re-called the PCR reads with MiXCR, one entry per CDR3 protein. The table lists more than 450,000 distinct CDR3 sequences, roughly two fifths of them singletons. Study results and caveats: Normalized Chao1 diversity was significantly reduced in patients versus controls. Strong co-clustering by F measure was seen for same-batch samples. Elevated frequency relative to controls characterized four or five TRBV segments in patients, TRBV5-6, TRBV5-1 and TRBV20-1 among them.

The V segment lost 4 bases and the J segment 7 bases; nucleotides outside the gene matches: 9. This CDR3 region has 16 residues. Sequenced: blood. The receptor was derived from a girl between 10 and 17 years old with multiple sclerosis. The V gene is TRBV12-3 or TRBV12-4, the J gene TRBJ1-4, with 10 bases fitting TRBD1. This CDR3 reads CASSSPRTGGSEKLFF. CDR3 nucleotides: TGTGCCAGCAGTTCGCCTCGGACAGGGGGAAGTGAAAAACTGTTTTTT.